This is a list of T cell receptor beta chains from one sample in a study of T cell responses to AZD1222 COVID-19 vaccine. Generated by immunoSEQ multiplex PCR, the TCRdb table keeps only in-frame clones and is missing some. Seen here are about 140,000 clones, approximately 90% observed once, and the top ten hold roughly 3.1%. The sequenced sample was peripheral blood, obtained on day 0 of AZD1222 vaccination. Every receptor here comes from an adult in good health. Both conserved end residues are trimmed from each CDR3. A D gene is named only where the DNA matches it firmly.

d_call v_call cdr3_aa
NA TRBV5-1 ASSPDRWAAHEQY
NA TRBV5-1 ASSAGGPRETQY
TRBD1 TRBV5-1 ASSFGTGVETQY
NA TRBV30 AWSPGLGTEAF
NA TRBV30 ACQRGRTELNYNSPLH
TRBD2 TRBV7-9 ASSRTSGRMIKY
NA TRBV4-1 ASSQDWEGRGYSNQPQH
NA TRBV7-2 ASSLGNGPTYGYT
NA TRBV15 ATSRDRVNYGYT
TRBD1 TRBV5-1 ASSTGERGRGEKLF
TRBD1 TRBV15 ATSRRRQGAWDTQY
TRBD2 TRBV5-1 ASSPGTSLSNEQF
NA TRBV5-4 ASSFGRPGKVEKLF
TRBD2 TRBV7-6 ASRSTSGQNTGELF
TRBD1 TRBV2 ASSESTGGFNYGYT
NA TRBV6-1 ASSEAWITDTQY
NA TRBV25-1 ASNWGGEQF
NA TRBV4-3 ASSMSSGNTIY
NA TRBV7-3 ASSARSLNEAF
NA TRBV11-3 ASSSGRDYNEQF
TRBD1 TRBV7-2 ASSNRQGIGEKLF
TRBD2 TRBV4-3 ASSQDLPGTSDLSGANVLT
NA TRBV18 ASSLGQGETQPQH
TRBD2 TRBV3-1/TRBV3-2 ASSLRTSGGATQY
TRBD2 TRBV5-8 ASSQTSAGELF
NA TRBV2 ASFGRAQPYEQY
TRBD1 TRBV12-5 ASGLDRDHEQY
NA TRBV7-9 ASSPSRGSTEAF
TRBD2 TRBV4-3 ASSQDFSAGVSYEQF
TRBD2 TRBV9 ASSVSGRVGNEQF
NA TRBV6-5 ASTRGDGYT
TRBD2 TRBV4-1 ASSQSQSLGGSRSGELF
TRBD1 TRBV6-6 ASTPQGGREAF
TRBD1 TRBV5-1 ASSLDGTAQETQY
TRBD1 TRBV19 ASSDRGAN
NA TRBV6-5 ASTKHYSGNTIY
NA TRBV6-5 ASSYSKTAGGEEQF
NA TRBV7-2 ASSLDGTSGNTIY
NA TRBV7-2 ASSLVPERGYEQY
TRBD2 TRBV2 ASSFTSGMQSGAQY
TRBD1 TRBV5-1 ASSSTGTGINYGYT
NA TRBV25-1 ASSSGWENTEAF
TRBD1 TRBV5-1 ASSPDRGEAF
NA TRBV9 ASSVGAAGNTIY
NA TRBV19 ASSYLWGEEAF
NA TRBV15 ATSKRRTLTGELF
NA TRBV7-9 ASSPGLNRDTQY
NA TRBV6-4 ASSDSRHLNTGELF
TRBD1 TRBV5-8 ASSATRDSSTDTQY